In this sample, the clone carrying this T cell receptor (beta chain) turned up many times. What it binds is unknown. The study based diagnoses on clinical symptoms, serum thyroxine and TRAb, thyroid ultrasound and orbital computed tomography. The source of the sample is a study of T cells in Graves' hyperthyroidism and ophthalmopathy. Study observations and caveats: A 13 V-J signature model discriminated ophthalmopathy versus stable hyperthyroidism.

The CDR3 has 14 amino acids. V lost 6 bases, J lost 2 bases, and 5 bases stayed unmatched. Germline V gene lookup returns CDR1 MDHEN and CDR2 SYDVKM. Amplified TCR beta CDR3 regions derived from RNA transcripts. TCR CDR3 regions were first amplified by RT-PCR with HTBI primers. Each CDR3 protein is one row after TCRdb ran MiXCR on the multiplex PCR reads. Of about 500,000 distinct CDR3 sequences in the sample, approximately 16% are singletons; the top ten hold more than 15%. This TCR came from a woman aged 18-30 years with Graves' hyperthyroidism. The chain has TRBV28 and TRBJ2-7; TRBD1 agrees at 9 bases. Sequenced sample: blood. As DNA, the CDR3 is TGTGCCAGCAGGAGACAGGGGGACCCCTACGAGCAGTACTTC. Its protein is CASRRQGDPYEQYF.